This TCR beta chain came from a study of blood T cells in healthy people across ages. Study-wide results and caveats: As age increased, TCR beta diversity per million T cells fell in a roughly linear fashion.

Healthy Caucasian individuals from Russia aged roughly 6 to 95 were enrolled as donors. At least 7 million PBMCs were isolated per sample. With a J-beta primer mix and a sample-barcoded 5' primer, a second PCR ran about 6 to 11 cycles. TCRdb fed the 5' RACE reads into MiXCR, producing one record per CDR3 protein. The repertoire holds roughly 800,000 distinct CDR3 sequences, with about 37% as singletons. As concerns this clonotype: Its antigen is unidentified.

The CDR3 runs to 15 residues. The V end lost 4 bases, the J end lost 0 bases, and 10 bases lay between the germline ends. Germline V gene lookup returns CDR1 LGHNA and CDR2 YSLEER. This TCR derives from a man between 18 and 35 years old in good health. The genes are TRBV4-3 and TRBJ1-5; D is unclear. Source material: blood. The CDR3 DNA sequence: TGCGCCAGCAGCCCTCAACTTTATAGCAATCAGCCCCAGCATTTT. This sequence encodes CASSPQLYSNQPQHF.